This T cell receptor beta chain was recorded in a study of blood T cell repertoires in COVID-19. For the study at large: Sites in the United States, Italy and Spain provided acute and convalescent COVID-19 samples. The analysed material was cDNA or gDNA that came from T cells, B-cell-depleted T cells, or PBMCs.

Per the original methods: Nucleated cell number was recorded as an estimate derived from reference gene primer amplification. The data were produced by immunoSEQ multiplex PCR, yet TCRdb's version contains in-frame clones alone and is incomplete. The V and J calls and clone size were taken over from that table, and D and trimming were inferred from the DNA. The sample contains 65,000 to 85,000 clones, around 86% of which appear only once. CDR1 and CDR2 from the germline V gene are MNHEY and SVGEGT. V dropped 4 bases and J dropped 6; count of bases not matched to a gene: 8. CDR3 length: 15 residues. The gene calls are TRBV6-2 or TRBV6-3 and TRBJ1-2; 10 bases agree with TRBD1. The sample comprised peripheral blood. The TCR was taken from a woman under 30 with acute or convalescent COVID-19. The CDR3 sequence is CASSLPGTGANGYTF. The CDR3 DNA reads as TGTGCCAGCAGTTTACCCGGGACAGGGGCCAATGGCTACACCTTC.